This entry is about one TCR beta chain. The sample is drawn from a study of blood T cell repertoires in COVID-19. Across the study: From T cells, B-cell-depleted T cells, or PBMCs came the material, which was cDNA or gDNA.

Method: immunoSEQ multiplex PCR; TCRdb's copy keeps in-frame clones and lacks some. This sample carries around 100,000 clones, over 80% of them seen once, and the ten largest clones take 11%. The TCR originated in a man at least 80 years old with acute or convalescent COVID-19. Sequencing was done on a sample of peripheral blood.

As DNA, the CDR3 is TGTGCCAGCAGTTACAGCGACGGGTACAATGAGCAGTTCTTC. The encoded protein is CASSYSDGYNEQFF. The chain employs TRBV6-2 or TRBV6-3 and TRBJ2-1; D gene unclear. The CDR3 spans 14 residues. Deletions cut 2 bases from V and 4 bases from J, with 9 bases between. Germline CDR1 is MNHEY and CDR2 is SVGEGT.